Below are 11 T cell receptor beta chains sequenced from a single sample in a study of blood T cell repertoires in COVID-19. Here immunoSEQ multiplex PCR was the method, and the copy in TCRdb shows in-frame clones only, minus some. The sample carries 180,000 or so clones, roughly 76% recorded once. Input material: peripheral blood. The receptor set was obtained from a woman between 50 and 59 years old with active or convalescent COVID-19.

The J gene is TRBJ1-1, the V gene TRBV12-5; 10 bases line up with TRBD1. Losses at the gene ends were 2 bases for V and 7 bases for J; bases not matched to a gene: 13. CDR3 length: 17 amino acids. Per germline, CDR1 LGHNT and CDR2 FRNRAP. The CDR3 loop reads CASGLQGQGRFFDEAFF. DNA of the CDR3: TGTGCTAGTGGTTTGCAGGGACAGGGGCGATTTTTTGATGAAGCTTTCTTT. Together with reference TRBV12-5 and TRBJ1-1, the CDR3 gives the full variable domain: DARVTQTPRHKVTEMGQEVTMRCQPILGHNTVFWYRQTMMQGLELLAYFRNRAPLDDSGMPKDRFSAEMPDATLATLKIQPSEPRDSAVYFCASGLQGQGRFFDEAFFGQGTRLTVV.

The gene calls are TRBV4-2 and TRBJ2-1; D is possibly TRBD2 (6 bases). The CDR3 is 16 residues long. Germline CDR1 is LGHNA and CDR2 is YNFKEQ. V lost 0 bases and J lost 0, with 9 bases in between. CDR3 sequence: CASSQDSGSSYNEQFF. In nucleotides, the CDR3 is TGTGCCAGCAGCCAAGACTCCGGGAGCTCCTACAATGAGCAGTTCTTC.

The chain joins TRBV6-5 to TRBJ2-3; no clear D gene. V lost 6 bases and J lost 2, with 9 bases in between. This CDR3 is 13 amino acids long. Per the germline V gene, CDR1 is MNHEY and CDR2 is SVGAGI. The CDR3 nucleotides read TGTGCCAGCAGACCTGGGCCCACAGATACGCAGTATTTT. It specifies CASRPGPTDTQYF.

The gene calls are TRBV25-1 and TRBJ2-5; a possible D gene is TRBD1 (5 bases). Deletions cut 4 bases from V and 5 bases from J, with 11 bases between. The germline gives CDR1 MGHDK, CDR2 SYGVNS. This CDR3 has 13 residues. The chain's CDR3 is CASSGQGTETQYF. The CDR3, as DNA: TGTGCCAGCAGTGGTCAGGGTACGGAGACCCAGTACTTC.

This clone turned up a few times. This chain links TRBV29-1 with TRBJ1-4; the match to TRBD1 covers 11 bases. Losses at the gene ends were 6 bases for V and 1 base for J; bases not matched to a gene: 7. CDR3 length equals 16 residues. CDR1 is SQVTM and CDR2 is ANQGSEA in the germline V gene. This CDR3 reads CSVPGQGGVTNEKLFF. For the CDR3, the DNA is TGCAGCGTACCGGGACAGGGGGGAGTAACTAATGAAAAACTGTTTTTT.

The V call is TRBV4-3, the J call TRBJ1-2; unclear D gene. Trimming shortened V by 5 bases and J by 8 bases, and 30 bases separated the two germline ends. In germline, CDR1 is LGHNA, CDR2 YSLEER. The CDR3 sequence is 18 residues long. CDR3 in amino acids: CASSSLTTGRRKREGYTF. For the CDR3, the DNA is TGCGCCAGCAGCTCTCTCACCACGGGCCGACGAAAACGGGAGGGCTACACCTTC.

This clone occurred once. The CDR3 loop is CASSMNWQDTEAFF. CDR3 nucleotides: TGTGCCAGTAGTATGAATTGGCAAGACACTGAAGCTTTCTTT. The rearrangement links TRBV19 to TRBJ1-1; D unresolved. V was shortened by 3 bases and J by 3 bases, with 11 bases between the two germline ends. The germline V gene encodes CDR1 LNHDA and CDR2 SQIVND (reference sequence). This CDR3 has 14 residues.

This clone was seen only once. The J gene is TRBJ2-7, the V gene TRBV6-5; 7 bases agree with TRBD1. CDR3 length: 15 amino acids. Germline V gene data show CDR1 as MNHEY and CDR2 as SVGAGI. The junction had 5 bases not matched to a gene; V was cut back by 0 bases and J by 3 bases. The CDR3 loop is CASSYSRGLNYEQYF. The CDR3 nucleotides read TGTGCCAGCAGTTACTCAAGGGGGCTGAACTACGAGCAGTACTTC.

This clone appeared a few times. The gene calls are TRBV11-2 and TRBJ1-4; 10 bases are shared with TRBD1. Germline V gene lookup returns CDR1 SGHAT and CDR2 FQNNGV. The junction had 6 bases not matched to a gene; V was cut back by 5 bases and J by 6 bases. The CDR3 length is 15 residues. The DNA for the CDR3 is TGTGCCAGCAGCCCTCAGGGACAGGGGTATGAAAAACTGTTTTTT. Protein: CASSPQGQGYEKLFF.

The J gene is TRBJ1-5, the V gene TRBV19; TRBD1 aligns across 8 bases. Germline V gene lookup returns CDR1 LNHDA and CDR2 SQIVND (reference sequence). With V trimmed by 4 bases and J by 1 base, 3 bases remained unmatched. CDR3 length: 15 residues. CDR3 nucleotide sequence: TGTGCCAGTAGTACAGGGGGCCGGAGCAATCAGCCCCAGCATTTT. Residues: CASSTGGRSNQPQHF.

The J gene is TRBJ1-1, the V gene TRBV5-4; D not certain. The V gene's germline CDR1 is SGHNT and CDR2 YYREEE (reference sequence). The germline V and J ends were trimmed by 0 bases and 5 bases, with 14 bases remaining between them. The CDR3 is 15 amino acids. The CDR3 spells CASSLGGEGGTEAFF. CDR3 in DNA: TGTGCCAGCAGCTTGGGAGGAGAGGGCGGGACTGAAGCTTTCTTT.